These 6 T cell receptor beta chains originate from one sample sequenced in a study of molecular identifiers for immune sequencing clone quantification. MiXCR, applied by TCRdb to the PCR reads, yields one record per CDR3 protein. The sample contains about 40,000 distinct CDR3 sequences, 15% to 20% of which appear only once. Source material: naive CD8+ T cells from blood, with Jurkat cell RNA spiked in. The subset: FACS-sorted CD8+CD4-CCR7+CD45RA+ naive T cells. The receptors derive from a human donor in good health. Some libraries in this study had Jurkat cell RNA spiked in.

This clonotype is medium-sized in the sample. The CDR3 nucleotides read TGTGCCAGCAGCTTAGCGCGGGGGTCTAATGAGCAGTTCTTC. Translation gives CASSLARGSNEQFF. The rearrangement links TRBV7-9 to TRBJ2-1, with 7 bases that match TRBD2. Losses at the gene ends were 0 bases for V and 7 bases for J; bases not matched to a gene: 3. CDR1 is SEHNR, CDR2 FQNEAQ, per germline (reference sequence). The CDR3 has 14 residues.

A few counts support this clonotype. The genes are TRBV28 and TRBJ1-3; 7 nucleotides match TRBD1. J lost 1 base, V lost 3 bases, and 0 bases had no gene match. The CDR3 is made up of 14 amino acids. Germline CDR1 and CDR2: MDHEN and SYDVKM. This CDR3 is CASSFRGSGNTIYF. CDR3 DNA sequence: TGTGCCAGCAGTTTCAGGGGGTCTGGAAACACCATATATTTT.

Here the CDR3 DNA reads TGTGCCACCAGCAGTGTACCCGGGGCGCCGCAGCCCCAGCATTTT. Residues: CATSSVPGAPQPQHF. V and J are TRBV15 and TRBJ1-5; perhaps TRBD1 as D (5 bases). CDR1 LNHNV and CDR2 YYDKDF come from the germline V gene (reference sequence). Trimming cost V 3 bases and J 7 bases, with 16 bases left between them. This CDR3 contains 15 residues.

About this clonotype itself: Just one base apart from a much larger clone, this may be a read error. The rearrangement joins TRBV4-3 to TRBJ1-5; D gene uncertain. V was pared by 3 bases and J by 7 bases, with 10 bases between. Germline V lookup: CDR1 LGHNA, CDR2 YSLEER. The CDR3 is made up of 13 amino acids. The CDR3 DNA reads TGCGCCAGCAGCCATTGGACCGAACAGCCCCAGCATTTT. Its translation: CASSHWTEQPQHF.

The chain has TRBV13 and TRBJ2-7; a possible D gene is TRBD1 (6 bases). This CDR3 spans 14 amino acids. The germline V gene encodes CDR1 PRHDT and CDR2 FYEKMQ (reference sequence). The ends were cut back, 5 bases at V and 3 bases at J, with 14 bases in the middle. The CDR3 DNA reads TGTGCCAGCAGCGCCGGGACACACGACTACGAGCAGTACTTC. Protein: CASSAGTHDYEQYF.

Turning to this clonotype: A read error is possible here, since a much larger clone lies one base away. The CDR3: CASRNPDRPNQPQHF. The CDR3 DNA is TGTGCCAGCAGAAATCCGGACAGGCCCAATCAGCCCCAGCATTTT. The rearrangement links TRBV28 to TRBJ1-5; 7 bases are a match to TRBD1. The CDR3 extends over 15 amino acids. V lost 6 bases and J lost 3; bases outside the gene matches: 8. Per the germline V gene, CDR1 is MDHEN and CDR2 is SYDVKM.